This TCR beta chain was captured in a study of cytomegalovirus exposure and HLA in healthy donors. 60 Vbeta and 13 Jbeta primers were used in PCR. Measured with immunoSEQ multiplex PCR; TCRdb has only the in-frame clones, and not every one. The sample shows 140,000 or so clones, nearly 90% of them seen only once. V lost 6 bases and J lost 7; bases outside the gene matches: 5. CDR3 length: 14 amino acids. Germline V CDR1 and CDR2: MDHEN, SYDVKM. Material: PBMCs. The chain employs TRBV28 and TRBJ2-1; 11 nucleotides align to TRBD1. The sequence was obtained from a woman in her thirties or forties in good health and CMV-seronegative. Here the CDR3 reads CASRGQGAWNEQFF. CDR3 DNA sequence: TGTGCCAGCAGAGGACAGGGGGCCTGGAATGAGCAGTTCTTC.